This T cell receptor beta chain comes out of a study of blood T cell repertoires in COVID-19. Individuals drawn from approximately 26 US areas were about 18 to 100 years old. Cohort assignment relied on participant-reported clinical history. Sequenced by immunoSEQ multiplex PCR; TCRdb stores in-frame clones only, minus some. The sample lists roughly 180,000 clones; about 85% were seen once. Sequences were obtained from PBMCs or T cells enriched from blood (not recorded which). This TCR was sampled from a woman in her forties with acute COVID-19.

CDR3 loop: CASSSGQESYNEQFF. In DNA form, the CDR3 reads TGCGCCAGCAGCTCGGGACAGGAGTCCTACAATGAGCAGTTCTTC. This chain joins TRBV5-1 and TRBJ2-1; 8 bases are a match to TRBD1. Germline CDR1 and CDR2: SGHRS and YFSETQ. The V gene end was trimmed by 3 bases and the J gene end by 1 base; junction bases not matched to a gene: 3. The CDR3 length is 15 residues.